A selection of T cell receptor beta chains follows, all from one sample in a study of CD8+ T cells in alopecia areata. The method was immunoSEQ multiplex PCR; TCRdb's version includes in-frame clones alone and lacks a portion of them. The sample yields fewer than 70,000 clones, 44% seen once. The sequenced sample consisted of NKG2D-low CD8+ T cells sorted from blood. These receptors all come from a human donor with alopecia areata. CDR3s include the opening cysteine and the closing phenylalanine or tryptophan. Fields, in order: clone size, D gene, V gene, J gene, CDR3 protein, CDR3 DNA. D genes are given only for firm matches. Part of the rows lack a size; the others show once, few, many or a class for expanded clones.

clone_size: NA
d_call: NA
v_call: TRBV5-1
j_call: TRBJ2-5
cdr3_aa: CACKGHQDSHRGETQYF
cdr3_nt: TGCGCCTGCAAGGGACACCAAGATTCCCACCGTGGGGAGACCCAGTACTTC

clone_size: NA
d_call: TRBD2
v_call: TRBV9
j_call: TRBJ2-1
cdr3_aa: CASSVGSRGVDNEQFF
cdr3_nt: TGTGCCAGCAGCGTGGGGTCGCGGGGGGTCGACAATGAGCAGTTCTTC

clone_size: NA
d_call: NA
v_call: TRBV7-6
j_call: TRBJ2-7
cdr3_aa: CASSLVGYEQYF
cdr3_nt: TGTGCCAGCAGCTTAGTAGGGTACGAGCAGTACTTC

clone_size: few
d_call: NA
v_call: TRBV29-1
j_call: TRBJ2-7
cdr3_aa: CSVSGAPYEQYF
cdr3_nt: TGCAGCGTTTCTGGGGCCCCCTACGAGCAGTACTTC

clone_size: NA
d_call: NA
v_call: TRBV27
j_call: TRBJ2-5
cdr3_aa: CASSRRTIETQYF
cdr3_nt: TGTGCCAGCAGTAGGAGGACTATAGAGACCCAGTACTTC

clone_size: NA
d_call: TRBD2
v_call: TRBV29-1
j_call: TRBJ2-1
cdr3_aa: CSVGGLAGEGSYNEQFF
cdr3_nt: TGCAGCGTTGGGGGACTAGCGGGAGAGGGTTCCTACAATGAGCAGTTCTTC

clone_size: NA
d_call: TRBD1
v_call: TRBV9
j_call: TRBJ2-5
cdr3_aa: CASGARGGSQETQYF
cdr3_nt: TGTGCCAGCGGGGCGAGAGGGGGCTCCCAAGAGACCCAGTACTTC

clone_size: NA
d_call: NA
v_call: TRBV19
j_call: TRBJ2-2
cdr3_aa: CASSIGARSTGELFF
cdr3_nt: TGTGCCAGTAGTATAGGGGCCAGATCCACCGGGGAGCTGTTTTTT

clone_size: NA
d_call: TRBD2
v_call: TRBV9
j_call: TRBJ2-7
cdr3_aa: CASSVIAGAGEQYF
cdr3_nt: TGTGCCAGCAGCGTGATAGCGGGAGCCGGCGAGCAGTACTTC

clone_size: few
d_call: TRBD1
v_call: TRBV4-3
j_call: TRBJ2-1
cdr3_aa: CASSLGTGDDYNEQFF
cdr3_nt: TGCGCCAGCAGCCTAGGGACAGGCGATGACTACAATGAGCAGTTCTTC

clone_size: NA
d_call: NA
v_call: TRBV4-3
j_call: TRBJ2-7
cdr3_aa: CASSQVRSGTYEQYF
cdr3_nt: TGCGCCAGCAGCCAAGTTCGTAGCGGTACCTACGAGCAGTACTTC